This T cell receptor (beta chain) was identified in a study of blood T cell repertoires in COVID-19. Across the study: From the United States, Italy and Spain came samples of acute and convalescent COVID-19. T cells, B-cell-depleted T cells, or PBMCs provided the cDNA or gDNA that served as material.

This clone was seen only a few times. The method was immunoSEQ multiplex PCR; TCRdb's version includes in-frame clones alone and lacks a portion of them. The sample has about 240,000 clones, approximately 84% seen once. The CDR3 runs 14 residues. V lost 5 bases and J lost 0; bases outside the gene matches: 4. The germline V gene encodes CDR1 SGHTA and CDR2 FQGNSA. The chain couples TRBV7-2 to TRBJ2-7, with 7 positions matching TRBD1. Sequencing was performed on PBMCs or T cells enriched from blood (not recorded which). The sequence derives from a middle-aged woman with acute COVID-19. The CDR3 loop is CASSARQGSYEQYF. For the CDR3, the DNA is TGTGCCAGCAGCGCGAGACAGGGCTCCTACGAGCAGTACTTC.